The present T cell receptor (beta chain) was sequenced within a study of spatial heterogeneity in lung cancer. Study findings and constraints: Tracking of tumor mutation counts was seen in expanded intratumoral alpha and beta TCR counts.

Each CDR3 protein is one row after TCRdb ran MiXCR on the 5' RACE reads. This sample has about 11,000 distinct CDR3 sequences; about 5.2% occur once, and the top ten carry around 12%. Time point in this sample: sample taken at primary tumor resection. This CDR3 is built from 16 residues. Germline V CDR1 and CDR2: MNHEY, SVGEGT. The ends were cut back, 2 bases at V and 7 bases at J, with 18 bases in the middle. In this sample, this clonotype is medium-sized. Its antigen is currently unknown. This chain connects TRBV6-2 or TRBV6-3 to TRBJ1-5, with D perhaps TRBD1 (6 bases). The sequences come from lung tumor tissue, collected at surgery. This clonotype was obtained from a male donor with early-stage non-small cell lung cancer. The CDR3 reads CASSYQSGGQGQPQHF. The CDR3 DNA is TGTGCCAGCAGTTACCAATCGGGGGGCCAGGGACAGCCCCAGCATTTT.